This T cell receptor beta chain was observed in a study of human T cells and chemical hapten exposure. Overall study: Upper back patch tests used 0.01% DPC, scored after 6 days. Study conclusions and caveats: It was expanded TCRs that formed significantly more large CDR3 similarity clusters than controls did. DPC sensitization left the count of TCRs above 1 in 1000 unchanged.

Many counts were recorded for this clonotype. The antigen is undetermined. Stated time point: patch test 1, 2 weeks after DPC sensitization. As to treatment: therapeutic diphenylcyclopropenone sensitization with weekly scalp DPC. In the original analysis: Sample TCR totals centred on a median of approximately 96,000, ranging about 20,000 to 700,000. TCRdb re-analysed the RACE reads in MiXCR, keeping a single row per CDR3 protein. The V and J calls were not made by the authors but by TCRdb's processing. The repertoire consists of about 99,000 distinct CDR3 sequences, with under 15% occurring once and the leading ten covering 2.1%. V was pared by 4 bases and J by 4 bases, with 5 bases of the junction left unmatched. The CDR3 has 15 residues. Germline V gene sequence: CDR1 MGHRA, CDR2 YSYEKL.

The TCR comes from a woman aged 40 to 49 with alopecia areata. Some clones in this sample may be carry-over from other donors' samples. This sample comprised whole blood, obtained in connection with sensitization to the hapten diphenylcyclopropenone (DPC). The chain links TRBV4-1 to TRBJ1-2, with TRBD1 matching 11 bases. The chain's CDR3 is CASSPGQGGIYGYTF. The CDR3 nucleotides read TGCGCCAGCAGCCCGGGACAGGGGGGAATCTATGGCTACACCTTC.